This T cell receptor beta chain was documented in a study of regulatory T cells in long-lasting Graves disease. The time point denotes: newly diagnosed GD, antithyroid drugs for less than 3 months. Extracted RNA from PBMCs served as the source of the TCR library. This clonotype showed up many times. V lost 2 bases and J 1 base, leaving 5 bases between the germline ends. The CDR3 consists of 12 residues. Germline V lookup: CDR1 GTSNPN, CDR2 SVGIG (reference sequence). Arm-PCR of CDR3 regions with iRepertoire HTBI primers generated TCR beta libraries. TCRdb ran MiXCR on the multiplex PCR reads and lists one entry per CDR3 protein. The sample consists of around 500,000 distinct CDR3 sequences, around 12% of them appearing once. This same sample was also taken into another study, of T cells in Graves' hyperthyroidism and ophthalmopathy.

The genes are TRBV30 and TRBJ1-1; no firm D call. This TCR was sampled from a woman aged 25 to 45 with Graves disease. This sample comprised peripheral blood mononuclear cells (PBMCs), obtained at new diagnosis, from a patient treated with antithyroid drugs. The CDR3 spells CAWSLGNTEAFF. Written as DNA, the CDR3 is TGTGCCTGGAGTTTGGGGAACACTGAAGCTTTCTTT.